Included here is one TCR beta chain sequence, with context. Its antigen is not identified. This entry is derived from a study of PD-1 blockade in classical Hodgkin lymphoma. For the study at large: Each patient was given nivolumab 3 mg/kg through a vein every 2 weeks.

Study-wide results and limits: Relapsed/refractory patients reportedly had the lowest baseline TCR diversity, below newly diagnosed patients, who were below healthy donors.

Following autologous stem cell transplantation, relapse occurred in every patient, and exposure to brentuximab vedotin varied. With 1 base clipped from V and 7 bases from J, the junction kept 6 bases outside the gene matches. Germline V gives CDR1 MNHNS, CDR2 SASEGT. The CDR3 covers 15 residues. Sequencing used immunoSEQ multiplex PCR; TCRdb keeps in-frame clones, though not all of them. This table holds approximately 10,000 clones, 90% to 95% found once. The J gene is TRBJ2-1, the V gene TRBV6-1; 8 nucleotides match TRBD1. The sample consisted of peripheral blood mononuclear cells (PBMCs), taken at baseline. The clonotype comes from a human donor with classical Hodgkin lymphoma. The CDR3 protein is CASSEVTGGRNEQFF. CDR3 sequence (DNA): TGTGCCAGCAGTGAAGTTACAGGGGGGAGAAATGAGCAGTTCTTC.